This T cell receptor beta chain was profiled in a study of blood T cell repertoires in COVID-19. Trimming pared 4 bases from V and 8 bases from J, leaving 12 bases between. The CDR3 runs to 13 residues. TCRdb's copy holds only in-frame clones and misses some; the assay was immunoSEQ multiplex PCR. The sample lists roughly 60,000 clones, about 80% occurring once. Sequencing was done on a sample of peripheral blood. The TCR comes from a man aged 60-69 years with acute or convalescent COVID-19. The chain combines TRBV12-3 or TRBV12-4 with TRBJ2-1; D is possibly TRBD2 (6 bases). Here the CDR3 DNA reads TGTGCCAGCAGTTCCGGGACTCTCGATGAGCAGTTCTTC. Translation gives CASSSGTLDEQFF.